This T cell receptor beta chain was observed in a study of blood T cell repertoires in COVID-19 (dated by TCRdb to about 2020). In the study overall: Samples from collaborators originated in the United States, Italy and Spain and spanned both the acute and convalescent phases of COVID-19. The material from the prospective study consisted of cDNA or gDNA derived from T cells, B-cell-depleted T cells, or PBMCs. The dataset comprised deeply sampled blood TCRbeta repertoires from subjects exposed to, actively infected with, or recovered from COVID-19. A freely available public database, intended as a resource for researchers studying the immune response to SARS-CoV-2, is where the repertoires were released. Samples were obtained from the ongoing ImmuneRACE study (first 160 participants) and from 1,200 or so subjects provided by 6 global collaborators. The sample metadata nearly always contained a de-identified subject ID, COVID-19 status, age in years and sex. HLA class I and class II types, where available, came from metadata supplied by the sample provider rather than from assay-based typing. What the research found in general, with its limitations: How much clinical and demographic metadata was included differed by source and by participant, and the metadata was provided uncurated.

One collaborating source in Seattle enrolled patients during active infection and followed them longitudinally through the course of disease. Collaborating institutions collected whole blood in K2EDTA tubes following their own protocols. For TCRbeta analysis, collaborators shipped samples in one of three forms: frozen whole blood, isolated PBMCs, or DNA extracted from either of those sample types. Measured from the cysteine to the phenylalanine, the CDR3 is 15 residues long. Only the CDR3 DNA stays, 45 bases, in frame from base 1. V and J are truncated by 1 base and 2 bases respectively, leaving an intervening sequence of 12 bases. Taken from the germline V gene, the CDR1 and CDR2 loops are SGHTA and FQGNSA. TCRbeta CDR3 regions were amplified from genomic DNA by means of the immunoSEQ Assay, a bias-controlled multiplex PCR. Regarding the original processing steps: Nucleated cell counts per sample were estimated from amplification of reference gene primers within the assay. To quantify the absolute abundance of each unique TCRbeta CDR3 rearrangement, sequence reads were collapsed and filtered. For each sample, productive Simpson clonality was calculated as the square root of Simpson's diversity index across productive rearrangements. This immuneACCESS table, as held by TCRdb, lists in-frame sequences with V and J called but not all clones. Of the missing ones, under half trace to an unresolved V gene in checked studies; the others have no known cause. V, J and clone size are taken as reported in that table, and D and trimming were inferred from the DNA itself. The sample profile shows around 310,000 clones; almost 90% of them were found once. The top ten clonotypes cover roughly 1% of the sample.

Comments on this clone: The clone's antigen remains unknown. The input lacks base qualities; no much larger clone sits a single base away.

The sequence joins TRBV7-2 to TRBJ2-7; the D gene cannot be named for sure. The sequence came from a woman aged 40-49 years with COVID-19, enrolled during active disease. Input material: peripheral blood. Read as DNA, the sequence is TGTGCCAGCAGCTTAGTTAGCACAACCACCTACGAGCAGTACTTC. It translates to CASSLVSTTTYEQYF.